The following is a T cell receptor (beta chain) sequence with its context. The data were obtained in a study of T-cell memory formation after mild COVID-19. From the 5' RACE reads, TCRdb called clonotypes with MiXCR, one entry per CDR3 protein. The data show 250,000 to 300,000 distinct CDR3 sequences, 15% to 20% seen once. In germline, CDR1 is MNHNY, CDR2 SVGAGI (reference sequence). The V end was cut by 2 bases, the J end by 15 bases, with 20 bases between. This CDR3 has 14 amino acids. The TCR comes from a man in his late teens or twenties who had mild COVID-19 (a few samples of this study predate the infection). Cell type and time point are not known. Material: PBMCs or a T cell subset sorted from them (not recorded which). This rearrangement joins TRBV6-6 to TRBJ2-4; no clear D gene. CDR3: CASSYTELVTHPYF. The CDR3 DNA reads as TGTGCCAGCAGTTACACCGAATTAGTCACACACCCGTACTTC.